This is a list of T cell receptor beta chains from one sample in a study of T cell repertoires in cytomegalovirus infection. No antigen has been assigned to these receptors. MiXCR, run by TCRdb on the reads, gives a single entry per CDR3 protein. Found here are around 710,000 distinct CDR3 sequences, about 27% of them singletons; the top ten hold less than 15%. The specimen comprised cultured CD8+ T cells from PBMCs, sampled from culture after CMV antigen stimulation. The source is a human donor in good health (CMV status not recorded). Some clones in this sample may be carry-over from other donors' samples. The CDR3 runs from the conserved cysteine through the conserved F or W. Fields, in order: clone size, V gene, D gene, J gene, CDR3 DNA, CDR3 protein. The D gene is left open where the match is weak. Clone size is shown for a subset of rows, as once, few, many or a class of expanded clone.

size: NA
V: TRBV7-6
D: NA
J: TRBJ2-2
DNA: TGTGCCAGCAGCCCCCGGAGGAGGGCCACCGGGGAGCTGTTTTTT
CDR3: CASSPRRRATGELFF

size: few
V: TRBV7-9
D: TRBD2
J: TRBJ2-2
DNA: TGTGCCAGCCCCGCGGGGGGCACCGGGGAGCTGTTTTTT
CDR3: CASPAGGTGELFF

size: NA
V: TRBV4-1
D: NA
J: TRBJ1-1
DNA: TGCGCCAGCAGCCACGACCGCTCCTCGGGATACACTGAAGCTTTCTTT
CDR3: CASSHDRSSGYTEAFF

size: NA
V: TRBV7-9
D: TRBD1
J: TRBJ1-2
DNA: TGTGCCAGCAGCTTCGGACAGGTACATGGCTACACCTTC
CDR3: CASSFGQVHGYTF

size: NA
V: TRBV20-1
D: NA
J: TRBJ1-2
DNA: TGCAGTGCTCCTCCGGGGCCTAACTATGGCTACACCTTC
CDR3: CSAPPGPNYGYTF

size: NA
V: TRBV12-3/TRBV12-4
D: TRBD1
J: TRBJ1-1
DNA: TGTGCCAGCAGTTTCTGGACAGGGAAGAAGGGGAACACTGAAGCTTTCTTT
CDR3: CASSFWTGKKGNTEAFF

size: NA
V: TRBV12-3/TRBV12-4
D: NA
J: TRBJ1-4
DNA: TGTGCCAGTCAAGGGCAGGCAACTAATGAAAAACTGTTTTTT
CDR3: CASQGQATNEKLFF

size: few
V: TRBV4-1
D: TRBD2
J: TRBJ2-5
DNA: TGCGCCAGCAGCCAAGAACGGACTAGCGGGCAAGAGACCCAGTACTTC
CDR3: CASSQERTSGQETQYF

size: few
V: TRBV2
D: NA
J: TRBJ1-1
DNA: TGTGCCAGCAGTGAAGTTGGGCCTGAAGCTTTCTTT
CDR3: CASSEVGPEAFF

size: few
V: TRBV19
D: NA
J: TRBJ2-7
DNA: TGTGCCAGTAGTATAGGGGGGGCCCCCAACGAGCAGTACTTC
CDR3: CASSIGGAPNEQYF

size: NA
V: TRBV19
D: NA
J: TRBJ1-6
DNA: TGTGCCAGTGGGACGGGGCCTTCCCTCCACTTT
CDR3: CASGTGPSLHF

size: NA
V: TRBV6-2/TRBV6-3
D: NA
J: TRBJ2-3
DNA: TGTGCCAGCAGTGGGGACGTGTTCCTCGTGGATACGCAGTATTTT
CDR3: CASSGDVFLVDTQYF

size: NA
V: TRBV4-1
D: NA
J: TRBJ2-3
DNA: TGCGCCAGCAGCCAAAGGGAGGGGGGAAGCACAGATACGCAGTATTTT
CDR3: CASSQREGGSTDTQYF

size: NA
V: TRBV24-1
D: NA
J: TRBJ2-3
DNA: TGTGCCACCACTCCTGCAGGAGGTTCAGATACGCAGTATTTT
CDR3: CATTPAGGSDTQYF

size: NA
V: TRBV7-6
D: TRBD1
J: TRBJ1-3
DNA: TGTGCCAGCAGCTTCTCTCCCAAAGGGACAGATCGAAACACCATATATTTT
CDR3: CASSFSPKGTDRNTIYF

size: NA
V: TRBV10-3
D: TRBD2
J: TRBJ2-3
DNA: TGTGCCATCAGTGATCTCGGGGGGGCACATACGCAGTATTTT
CDR3: CAISDLGGAHTQYF

size: NA
V: TRBV5-1
D: NA
J: TRBJ1-1
DNA: TGCGCCAGCAGCTTGGACAGGGAATCATTGGAAGGGATGAACACTGAAGCTTTCTTT
CDR3: CASSLDRESLEGMNTEAFF

size: NA
V: TRBV27
D: TRBD2
J: TRBJ2-2
DNA: TGTGCCAGCAGCGGACTAGCGGGGGCCGTAGGCGGGGAGCTGTTTTTT
CDR3: CASSGLAGAVGGELFF

size: NA
V: TRBV7-6
D: TRBD1
J: TRBJ2-7
DNA: TGTGCCAGCAGCTTAGCGGACAGGGCCCACGAGCAGTACTTC
CDR3: CASSLADRAHEQYF

size: many
V: TRBV27
D: TRBD1
J: TRBJ2-7
DNA: TGCGCCAGCAGCTCCGGGACAGCTTCCTACGAGCAGTACTTC
CDR3: CASSSGTASYEQYF

size: few
V: TRBV6-2/TRBV6-3
D: NA
J: TRBJ1-2
DNA: TGTGCCAGCTATGACGGCCCTAACTATGGCTACACCTTC
CDR3: CASYDGPNYGYTF

size: NA
V: TRBV6-5
D: NA
J: TRBJ1-1
DNA: TGTGCCAGCAGAATGTTGGCAGGGGAGGCTATGAACACTGAAGCTTTCTTT
CDR3: CASRMLAGEAMNTEAFF

size: few
V: TRBV27
D: NA
J: TRBJ2-1
DNA: TGTGCCAGCAGTTTATCGCCCCTTTTCGGGGGTAAGGTCGTGGCCTACAATGAGCAGTTCTTC
CDR3: CASSLSPLFGGKVVAYNEQFF

size: many
V: TRBV7-7
D: TRBD1
J: TRBJ2-1
DNA: TGTGCTAGCAGCCCCGGGACAGGGGGCCGGAATGAGCAGTTCTTC
CDR3: CASSPGTGGRNEQFF

size: many
V: TRBV27
D: TRBD2
J: TRBJ2-5
DNA: TGTGCCAGCAGTTTATCGTTAGCGGGGAAAGAGACCCAGTACTTC
CDR3: CASSLSLAGKETQYF

size: NA
V: TRBV28
D: NA
J: TRBJ1-2
DNA: TGTGCCAGCAGTTTTGCAGGTCCAGGGTATGGCTACACCTTC
CDR3: CASSFAGPGYGYTF

size: NA
V: TRBV6-5
D: TRBD1
J: TRBJ1-1
DNA: TGTGCCAGCAGCACCTCTGAACAGGGGATCGAGGCTTTCTTT
CDR3: CASSTSEQGIEAFF

size: few
V: TRBV19
D: TRBD1
J: TRBJ2-7
DNA: TGTGCCAGTAGTCCTGGGACAGGGGACACGGACGAGCAGTACTTC
CDR3: CASSPGTGDTDEQYF

size: few
V: TRBV12-3/TRBV12-4
D: TRBD2
J: TRBJ2-3
DNA: TGTGCCAGCAGAATGAGCGGGGGGGCAACAGATACGCAGTATTTT
CDR3: CASRMSGGATDTQYF

size: NA
V: TRBV27
D: NA
J: TRBJ2-1
DNA: TGTGCCAACAGTGTCCTAGGGGGGGGGAGCGATGAGCAGTTCTTC
CDR3: CANSVLGGGSDEQFF

size: few
V: TRBV7-9
D: NA
J: TRBJ2-2
DNA: TGTGCCAGCAGCTTCTCTCCGAGTTCCGGGGAGCTGTTTTTT
CDR3: CASSFSPSSGELFF

size: NA
V: TRBV27
D: NA
J: TRBJ2-1
DNA: TGTGCCAGCAGTTTTGAGAACCCATACAATGAGCAGTTCTTC
CDR3: CASSFENPYNEQFF

size: NA
V: TRBV27
D: NA
J: TRBJ1-6
DNA: TGTGCCAGCAGTTTATTAGGGGGAAATTCACCCCTCCACTTT
CDR3: CASSLLGGNSPLHF

size: NA
V: TRBV6-6
D: TRBD1
J: TRBJ2-5
DNA: TGTGCCAGTATCGGGACAGGGGGCGCAGAGACCCAGTACTTC
CDR3: CASIGTGGAETQYF

size: NA
V: TRBV27
D: NA
J: TRBJ1-1
DNA: TGTGCCAGCAGCGCTGGGGACCCTCGATCTGAAGCTTTCTTT
CDR3: CASSAGDPRSEAFF

size: NA
V: TRBV6-5
D: NA
J: TRBJ2-5
DNA: TGTGCCAGCAGTTACCAGGGTGGGGAACAAGAGACCCAGTACTTC
CDR3: CASSYQGGEQETQYF

size: few
V: TRBV7-9
D: NA
J: TRBJ2-7
DNA: TGTGCCAGCAGTCCCGACAGCCTCCTCTACGAGCAGTACTTC
CDR3: CASSPDSLLYEQYF

size: many
V: TRBV7-2
D: TRBD1
J: TRBJ2-4
DNA: TGTGCCAGCAGCTTAGGGACAGGGGTTTTAGCCAAAAACATTCAGTACTTC
CDR3: CASSLGTGVLAKNIQYF

size: few
V: TRBV2
D: NA
J: TRBJ1-2
DNA: TGTGCCAGCAGGGCTCGAGGGCGAAACTATGGCTACACCTTC
CDR3: CASRARGRNYGYTF

size: many
V: TRBV6-1
D: NA
J: TRBJ1-4
DNA: TGTGCCAGCCGGTCCAGACAGTTTCTTGAAAAACTGTTTTTT
CDR3: CASRSRQFLEKLFF

size: few
V: TRBV7-9
D: NA
J: TRBJ2-2
DNA: TGTGCCAGCAGCCCAATAGCCGCCGGGGAGCTGTTTTTT
CDR3: CASSPIAAGELFF

size: NA
V: TRBV12-3/TRBV12-4
D: TRBD1
J: TRBJ1-2
DNA: TGTGCCACCCGCGAGCTACGACAGGGGGTAGGCTATGGCTACACCTTC
CDR3: CATRELRQGVGYGYTF

size: few
V: TRBV2
D: TRBD2
J: TRBJ2-3
DNA: TGTGCCAGCCTCGGGACTAGCGGGGGGCCTGCGGATACGCAGTATTTT
CDR3: CASLGTSGGPADTQYF

size: NA
V: TRBV28
D: NA
J: TRBJ1-1
DNA: TGTGCCAGTCAGGGTCGAGTCACTGAAGCTTTCTTT
CDR3: CASQGRVTEAFF

size: few
V: TRBV28
D: NA
J: TRBJ1-2
DNA: TGTGCCAGCAGTTCACGCAGGGGACTGCTTAGCGGCTACACCTTC
CDR3: CASSSRRGLLSGYTF

size: NA
V: TRBV4-1
D: TRBD1
J: TRBJ2-1
DNA: TGCGCCAGCAGCCAAGTCCCGGGCAGGGGGCATGAGCAGTTCTTC
CDR3: CASSQVPGRGHEQFF

size: NA
V: TRBV6-6
D: NA
J: TRBJ2-7
DNA: TGTGCCAGCCGCGCGGAGTCCAGCTACGAGCAGTACTTC
CDR3: CASRAESSYEQYF

size: NA
V: TRBV4-3
D: NA
J: TRBJ2-2
DNA: TGCGCCAGCAGCCAAGATTTAGAATGGGAGAACACCGGGGAGCTGTTTTTT
CDR3: CASSQDLEWENTGELFF

size: NA
V: TRBV29-1
D: NA
J: TRBJ2-3
DNA: TGCAGCGTTGAAGATTTAGAACTAGAGATCACAGATACGCAGTATTTT
CDR3: CSVEDLELEITDTQYF

size: NA
V: TRBV27
D: TRBD2
J: TRBJ2-5
DNA: TGTGCCAGCAGTGGGGGGCTAGCGGGAGAGACCCAGTACTTC
CDR3: CASSGGLAGETQYF